This is a list of T cell receptor beta chains from one sample in a study of blood T cell repertoires in COVID-19. Assay: immunoSEQ multiplex PCR; the TCRdb copy retains only in-frame clones and omits some. This table has 200,000 to 300,000 clones, approximately 90% appearing once. Sequencing was performed on peripheral blood. All receptors derive from a woman in her thirties or forties with acute or convalescent COVID-19. The CDR3 runs from the conserved cysteine through the conserved F or W. A D gene is named only where the DNA matches it firmly. Where a row states a size, it is once, few, many or the class of an expanded clone; other rows omit it.

TRBV7-7,16,TRBD2,-,TRBJ2-2,TGTGCCAGCTCCTCCTTTGCGGGGGACCCCACCGGGGAGCTGTTTTTT,CASSSFAGDPTGELFF
TRBV2,16,-,-,TRBJ1-1,TGTGCCAGCAGTGACCGGGTGGACACCTCGAACACTGAAGCTTTCTTT,CASSDRVDTSNTEAFF
TRBV25-1,14,TRBD1,-,TRBJ1-4,TGTGCCAGCAGTTCCGGACAGGGGAATGAAAAACTGTTTTTT,CASSSGQGNEKLFF
TRBV10-2,13,-,few,TRBJ2-1,TGCGCCAGCGAGGAACCTCCGGGGGATGAGCAGTTCTTC,CASEEPPGDEQFF
TRBV29-1,13,-,-,TRBJ1-2,TGCAGCGTTGATCAGGGTTATAACTATGGCTACACCTTC,CSVDQGYNYGYTF
TRBV5-5,14,TRBD2,-,TRBJ2-5,TGTGCCAGCAGCCACTCGGGGGGTGATGGGACCCAGTACTTC,CASSHSGGDGTQYF
TRBV4-2,16,TRBD2,once,TRBJ2-5,TGTGCCAGCAGGGGGAGCGGGGGGGCCGTTGAGGAGACCCAGTACTTC,CASRGSGGAVEETQYF
TRBV3-1/TRBV3-2,17,-,-,TRBJ2-4,TGTGCCAGCAGCTCCCGGGGGGCGGGGCCAACCAGTTACATTCAGTACTTC,CASSSRGAGPTSYIQYF
TRBV5-5,16,-,-,TRBJ1-3,TGTGCCAGCAGCTTCCAGGGAGGAGGCGCGGGAAACACCATATATTTT,CASSFQGGGAGNTIYF
TRBV30,16,-,-,TRBJ1-1,TGTGCCTGGAGTGTACTAGGTTTGGGCGCGTCCACTGAAGCTTTCTTT,CAWSVLGLGASTEAFF
TRBV24-1,15,-,once,TRBJ1-2,TGTGCCACCAGTGATACGGTACGAGGGATCTATGGCTACACCTTC,CATSDTVRGIYGYTF
TRBV4-1,16,-,-,TRBJ2-2,TGCGCCAGCAGCCAGGCAGGGCTTCCGAACACCGGGGAGCTGTTTTTT,CASSQAGLPNTGELFF
TRBV10-1,16,TRBD2,few,TRBJ2-5,TGCGCCAGCAGTGTCCCTCCAACTAGCGGCCAAGAGACCCAGTACTTC,CASSVPPTSGQETQYF
TRBV5-1,15,TRBD1,-,TRBJ2-5,TGCGCCAGCAGCTTATACAGGGGGGCTCAAGAGACCCAGTACTTC,CASSLYRGAQETQYF
TRBV19,15,TRBD1,-,TRBJ1-5,TGTGCCAGTAGGTCCAGAGACAGGGCCTATCAGCCCCAGCATTTT,CASRSRDRAYQPQHF
TRBV3-1/TRBV3-2,17,TRBD2,-,TRBJ2-5,TGTGCCAGCAGTTTAAATAGCGGGGGCCTGAAGTTGGAGACCCAGTACTTC,CASSLNSGGLKLETQYF
TRBV19,13,-,-,TRBJ1-5,TGTGCCAGTAGCCTCCCCGGCAATCAGCCCCAGCATTTT,CASSLPGNQPQHF
TRBV14,16,TRBD1,-,TRBJ2-3,TGTGCCAGCAGCCCCCTGGGGGACAGGGGCACAGATACGCAGTATTTT,CASSPLGDRGTDTQYF
TRBV14,15,-,-,TRBJ2-3,TGTGCCAGCAGCCAGCGGGCTAGTAACACAGATACGCAGTATTTT,CASSQRASNTDTQYF
TRBV7-9,16,TRBD1,-,TRBJ1-1,TGTGCCAGCAGCGATTACCGGGACAGGGGGCCTTCGGCAGCTTTCTTT,CASSDYRDRGPSAAFF
TRBV19,13,-,-,TRBJ1-1,TGTGCCAGTAGTATTGTCCCCAGTATTGTAGCTTTCTTT,CASSIVPSIVAFF
TRBV19,15,-,-,TRBJ1-2,TGTGCCAGTAGTGACCCCGAGCGGCACCTGGGGGGCTACACCTTC,CASSDPERHLGGYTF
TRBV20-1,11,-,-,TRBJ1-2,TGCAGTGCCAGGGAGGGCTATGGCTACACCTTC,CSAREGYGYTF
TRBV19,18,TRBD1,-,TRBJ1-1,TGTGCCAGTAGTTTGGGACAGGGTGACCCCCTAATGAACACTGAAGCTTTCTTT,CASSLGQGDPLMNTEAFF
TRBV9,16,-,-,TRBJ1-6,TGTGCCAGCAGCGTAGCTACCGGCGGCCTTAATTCACCCCTCCACTTT,CASSVATGGLNSPLHF
TRBV27,13,-,-,TRBJ2-1,TGTGCCACACACTGGGGCTTTCAGGGTGAGCAGTTCTTC,CATHWGFQGEQFF
TRBV5-1,16,TRBD1,-,TRBJ1-2,TGCGCCAGCAGCAGTTCCGGACAGGAAGTACGCTATGGCTACACCTTC,CASSSSGQEVRYGYTF